The 20 T cell receptor beta chains given below trace back to one sample, sequenced in a study of OX40 agonist ivuxolimab in advanced cancers. Assay: immunoSEQ multiplex PCR; the TCRdb copy retains only in-frame clones and omits some. The table shows around 25,000 clones, with approximately 80% occurring only once. The source material was CD4+ or CD8+ T cells sorted from blood, sampled in a trial of the OX40 agonist ivuxolimab. These receptors were taken from an adult with an advanced solid tumor such as melanoma, head and neck, liver or kidney cancer.

The chain couples TRBV29-1 to TRBJ2-7; no firm D call. Deletions cut 3 bases from V and 5 bases from J, with 14 bases between. CDR1 is SQVTM and CDR2 is ANQGSEA in the germline V gene. This CDR3 comprises 13 residues. CDR3 nucleotides: TGCAGCGTTGACTACCTCCTTGGGGACGAGCAGTACTTC. Its protein is CSVDYLLGDEQYF.

The gene calls are TRBV10-3 and TRBJ2-1, with 8 positions matching TRBD2. Losses at the gene ends were 7 bases for V and 9 bases for J; bases not matched to a gene: 11. The germline gives CDR1 ENHRY, CDR2 SYGVKD. There are 14 residues in the CDR3. The CDR3 coding sequence is TGTGCCATCAAGCGCGCGGGAGGACGCGTTGAGCAGTTCTTC. This encodes CAIKRAGGRVEQFF.

This clone was observed a single time. The chain uses TRBV5-1 and TRBJ2-1; TRBD2 matches 9 bases. Germline V lookup: CDR1 SGHRS, CDR2 YFSETQ. Unmatched junction bases numbered 11, after V lost 4 bases and J lost 6 bases. The CDR3 is made up of 16 amino acids. The CDR3, as DNA: TGCGCCAGCAGCCACCGGGGACTAGCCTCCGGCAATGAGCAGTTCTTC. This gives the protein CASSHRGLASGNEQFF.

The chain couples TRBV30 to TRBJ1-2, with D unclear. V lost 2 bases, J lost 0 bases, and 10 bases lay in between. The length of the CDR3 is 14 residues. The V gene's germline CDR1 is GTSNPN and CDR2 SVGIG (reference sequence). For the CDR3, the DNA is TGTGCCTGGAGTCCGATCGGATCTAACTATGGCTACACCTTC. It is translated as CAWSPIGSNYGYTF.

The V gene is TRBV6-5, the J gene TRBJ2-5, with D possibly called TRBD1 or TRBD2 (7 bases each). The germline CDR1 and CDR2 sequences are MNHEY and SVGAGI. The CDR3 is made up of 15 amino acids. Trimming pared 2 bases from V and 11 bases from J, leaving 21 bases between. CDR3 in amino acids: CASSYASRGGILQYF. The CDR3 DNA reads as TGTGCCAGCAGTTACGCGTCCAGGGGGGGTATTTTGCAGTACTTC.

In regard to this clone: It is unclear where the CDR3 begins or ends on the DNA, so no DNA is shown, and the CDR3 is as TCRdb lists it. CDR3 sequence: CASSLDVGAGIF. V gene TRBV7-9 combines with J gene TRBJ2-1. Germline assignment: CDR1 SEHNR and CDR2 FQNEAQ (reference sequence). Including both end residues, the CDR3 is 12 amino acids long.

The CDR3 DNA reads TGTGCCAGCAGCACTAGCGGGGGCAGCACAGATACGCAGTATTTT. This translates into CASSTSGGSTDTQYF. The V and J genes are TRBV9 and TRBJ2-3, with 11 positions matching TRBD2. The trim removed 4 bases at V and 0 bases at J, leaving 1 base unmatched. This CDR3 is built from 15 residues. CDR1 SGDLS and CDR2 YYNGEE come from the germline V gene. The complete variable domain, with remaining parts taken from reference TRBV9 and TRBJ2-3, reads DSGVTQTPKHLITATGQRVTLRCSPRSGDLSVYWYQQSLDQGLQFLIQYYNGEERAKGNILERFSAQQFPDLHSELNLSSLELGDSALYFCASSTSGGSTDTQYFGPGTRLTVL.

This sequence joins TRBV5-1 and TRBJ2-6; D uncertain. In germline, CDR1 is SGHRS, CDR2 YFSETQ. V was shortened by 6 bases and J by 0 bases, with 13 bases between the two germline ends. CDR3 length: 16 residues. CDR3 residues: CASTETVSSGANVLTF. The CDR3 DNA reads as TGCGCCAGCACAGAAACAGTGAGCTCTGGGGCCAACGTCCTGACTTTC.

The gene calls are TRBV4-1 and TRBJ1-2; D not resolved. The CDR3 is 15 residues long. The germline V gene has CDR1 MGHRA and CDR2 YSYEKL. Trimming cost V 2 bases and J 1 base, with 11 bases left between them. In DNA form, the CDR3 reads TGCGCCAGCAGCCAAACCGGGTTCAGTAACTATGGCTACACCTTC. It encodes CASSQTGFSNYGYTF.

The J gene is TRBJ2-1, the V gene TRBV4-1; a weak D match, TRBD1 (6 bases). Germline lookup yields CDR1 MGHRA and CDR2 YSYEKL. The CDR3 covers 14 residues. Between the trimmed V and J ends, which lost 0 bases and 10 bases, there was a span of 13 bases. The CDR3, as DNA: TGCGCCAGCAGCCAAGACGTACAGGGCTGGGAGCAGTTCTTC. It yields the protein CASSQDVQGWEQFF.

This rearrangement joins TRBV19 to TRBJ2-2; a possible D gene is TRBD1 (6 bases). V gave up 6 bases and J gave up 6 bases, with 20 bases separating them. CDR1 and CDR2 from the germline V gene are LNHDA and SQIVND (reference sequence). This CDR3 contains 16 residues. CDR3 sequence: CASRGQDLRGAGELFF. CDR3 in DNA: TGTGCCAGTAGGGGACAAGACCTACGAGGGGCCGGGGAGCTGTTTTTT.

This chain connects TRBV5-1 to TRBJ2-7, with 9 bases that match TRBD1. The CDR3 spans 15 residues. V trimming: 0 bases; J trimming: 4 bases; junction bases outside the gene matches: 5. Germline-derived CDR1 and CDR2 are SGHRS and YFSETQ. CDR3 residues: CASSLEGTGNYEQYF. The CDR3 nucleotides are TGCGCCAGCAGCTTGGAAGGGACAGGGAATTACGAGCAGTACTTC.

V and J are TRBV7-9 and TRBJ2-3, with TRBD1 matching 10 bases. Looked up from germline, CDR1 is SEHNR and CDR2 is FQNEAQ (reference sequence). Losses at the gene ends were 4 bases for V and 5 bases for J; bases not matched to a gene: 3. The CDR3 loop spans 14 amino acids. This CDR3 is CASSWGTGEDTQYF. In DNA, the CDR3 is TGTGCCAGCAGCTGGGGGACAGGGGAAGATACGCAGTATTTT. The full variable domain, in which reference TRBV7-9 and TRBJ2-3 provide the parts outside the CDR3, is DTGVSQNPRHKITKRGQNVTFRCDPISEHNRLYWYRQTLGQGPEFLTYFQNEAQLEKSRLLSDRFSAERPKGSFSTLEIQRTEQGDSAMYLCASSWGTGEDTQYFGPGTRLTVL.

The CDR3 DNA sequence: TGTGCCTGGAGTTCCCAGGGCGGAAGAATCACTGAAGCTTTCTTT. Translated: CAWSSQGGRITEAFF. This chain links TRBV30 with TRBJ1-1; a possible D gene is TRBD1 (5 bases). V lost 2 bases and J 4 bases, leaving 17 bases between the germline ends. Germline CDR1 GTSNPN, CDR2 SVGIG (reference sequence). The CDR3 covers 15 residues.

The chain's CDR3 is CASSFLGSTNEKLFF. CDR3 DNA sequence: TGTGCCAGCAGTTTCCTGGGGTCAACTAATGAAAAACTGTTTTTT. This chain links TRBV28 with TRBJ1-4; D ambiguous. Germline values: CDR1 MDHEN, CDR2 SYDVKM. Trimming took 3 bases from V and 0 from J, leaving 8 bases between them. The CDR3 runs 15 residues. The variable domain in full, with the rest retrieved from reference TRBV28 and TRBJ1-4, is DVKVTQSSRYLVKRTGEKVFLECVQDMDHENMFWYRQDPGLGLRLIYFSYDVKMKEKGDIPEGYSVSREKKERFSLILESASTNQTSMYLCASSFLGSTNEKLFFGSGTQLSVL.

This clone occurred once. The CDR3 is CASLRQPSGELFF. CDR3 in DNA: TGTGCCAGCCTTCGACAGCCGTCCGGGGAGCTGTTTTTT. The gene calls are TRBV27 and TRBJ2-2, with D perhaps TRBD1 (5 bases). The V gene lost 8 bases and the J gene lost 6 bases, with 13 bases spanning the gap. The CDR3 spans 13 residues. From germline, CDR1 is MNHEY and CDR2 SMNVEV (reference sequence).

V usage is TRBV11-2 and J usage is TRBJ1-1, with D possibly being TRBD1 (5 bases). Germline CDR1 and CDR2: SGHAT and FQNNGV. V gave up 8 bases and J gave up 8 bases, with 12 bases separating them. This CDR3 has 11 amino acids. CDR3 in DNA: TGTGCCAGCGGAGTAGCAGGGGAAGCTTTCTTT. This translates into CASGVAGEAFF. Full variable domain (rest looked up from reference TRBV11-2 and TRBJ1-1): EAGVAQSPRYKIIEKRQSVAFWCNPISGHATLYWYQQILGQGPKLLIQFQNNGVVDDSQLPKDRFSAERLKGVDSTLKIQPAKLEDSAVYLCASGVAGEAFFGQGTRLTVV.

The chain recombines TRBV7-2 with TRBJ2-1; D remains ambiguous. In germline, CDR1 is SGHTA, CDR2 FQGNSA. V lost 5 bases and J lost 6, with 11 bases in between. The CDR3 contains 13 residues. DNA for the CDR3: TGTGCCAGCAGCCTACTACGATTCAATGAGCAGTTCTTC. Protein sequence: CASSLLRFNEQFF.

This clone has more than one count but fewer than ten. The chain couples TRBV7-9 to TRBJ2-7, with D unclear. Looked up from germline, CDR1 is SEHNR and CDR2 is FQNEAQ (reference sequence). This CDR3 is built from 9 residues. Trimming took off 10 bases at V and 4 bases at J, with 5 bases between the two ends. CDR3 sequence reads: CAISYEQYF. The CDR3 region has the DNA TGTGCCATCTCTTACGAGCAGTACTTC.

This clone has just a few counts. This chain uses TRBV6-5 with TRBJ1-1; D uncertain. CDR3 length: 13 amino acids. V dropped 11 bases and J dropped 0 bases, with 13 bases sitting between them. The V gene's germline CDR1 is MNHEY and CDR2 SVGAGI. This chain's CDR3 is CAGRTSMNTEAFF. Here the CDR3 DNA reads TGTGCCGGACGGACGTCAATGAACACTGAAGCTTTCTTT.